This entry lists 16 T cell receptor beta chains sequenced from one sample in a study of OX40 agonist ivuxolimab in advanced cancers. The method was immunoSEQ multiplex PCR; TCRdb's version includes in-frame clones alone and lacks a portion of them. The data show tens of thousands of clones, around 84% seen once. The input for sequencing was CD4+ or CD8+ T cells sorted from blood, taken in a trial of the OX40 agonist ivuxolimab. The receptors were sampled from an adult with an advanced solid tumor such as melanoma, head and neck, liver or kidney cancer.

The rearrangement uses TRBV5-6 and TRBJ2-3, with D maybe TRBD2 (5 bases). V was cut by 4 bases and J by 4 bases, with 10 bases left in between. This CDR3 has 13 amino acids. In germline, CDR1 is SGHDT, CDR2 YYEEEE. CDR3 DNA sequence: TGTGCCAGCAGCCCAACCGGGGCAGATACGCAGTATTTT. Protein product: CASSPTGADTQYF.

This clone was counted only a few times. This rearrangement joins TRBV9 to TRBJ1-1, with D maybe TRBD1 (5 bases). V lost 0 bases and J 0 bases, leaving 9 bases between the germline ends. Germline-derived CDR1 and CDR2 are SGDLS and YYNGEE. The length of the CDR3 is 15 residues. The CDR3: CASSVEQGLNTEAFF. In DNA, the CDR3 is TGTGCCAGCAGCGTAGAGCAGGGCCTGAACACTGAAGCTTTCTTT.

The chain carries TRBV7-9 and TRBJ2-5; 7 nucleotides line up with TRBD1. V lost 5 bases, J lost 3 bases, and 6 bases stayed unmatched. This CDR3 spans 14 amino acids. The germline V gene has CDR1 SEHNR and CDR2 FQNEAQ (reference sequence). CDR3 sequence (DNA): TGTGCCAGCAGCCCCTGGGACAGTGAAGAGACCCAGTACTTC. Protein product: CASSPWDSEETQYF. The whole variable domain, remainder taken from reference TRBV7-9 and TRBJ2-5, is DTGVSQNPRHKITKRGQNVTFRCDPISEHNRLYWYRQTLGQGPEFLTYFQNEAQLEKSRLLSDRFSAERPKGSFSTLEIQRTEQGDSAMYLCASSPWDSEETQYFGPGTRLLVL.

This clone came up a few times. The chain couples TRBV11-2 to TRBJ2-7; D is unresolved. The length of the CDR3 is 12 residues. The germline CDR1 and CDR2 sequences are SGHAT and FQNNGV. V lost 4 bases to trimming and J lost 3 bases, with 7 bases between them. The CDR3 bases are TGTGCCAGCAGCTGGGTGGTCTACGAGCAGTACTTC. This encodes CASSWVVYEQYF. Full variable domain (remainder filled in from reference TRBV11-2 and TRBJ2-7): EAGVAQSPRYKIIEKRQSVAFWCNPISGHATLYWYQQILGQGPKLLIQFQNNGVVDDSQLPKDRFSAERLKGVDSTLKIQPAKLEDSAVYLCASSWVVYEQYFGPGTRLTVT.

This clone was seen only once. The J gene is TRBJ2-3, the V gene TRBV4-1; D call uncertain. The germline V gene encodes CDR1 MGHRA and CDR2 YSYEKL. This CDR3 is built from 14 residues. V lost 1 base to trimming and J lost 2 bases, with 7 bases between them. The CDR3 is CASSQGLFTDTQYF. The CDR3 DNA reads TGCGCCAGCAGCCAAGGACTTTTCACAGATACGCAGTATTTT.

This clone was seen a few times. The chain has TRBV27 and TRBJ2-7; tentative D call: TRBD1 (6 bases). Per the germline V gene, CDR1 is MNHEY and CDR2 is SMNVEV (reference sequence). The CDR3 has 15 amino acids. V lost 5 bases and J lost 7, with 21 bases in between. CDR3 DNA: TGTGCCAGCAGTACCGCCGGGTCAGGGGCTTGGGAGCAGTACTTC. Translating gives CASSTAGSGAWEQYF.

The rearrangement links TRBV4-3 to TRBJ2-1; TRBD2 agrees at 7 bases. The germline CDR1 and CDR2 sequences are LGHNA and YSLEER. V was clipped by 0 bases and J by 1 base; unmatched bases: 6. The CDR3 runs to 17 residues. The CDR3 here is CASSQDLASGSYNEQFF. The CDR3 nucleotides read TGCGCCAGCAGCCAAGATTTGGCTAGCGGTTCCTACAATGAGCAGTTCTTC.

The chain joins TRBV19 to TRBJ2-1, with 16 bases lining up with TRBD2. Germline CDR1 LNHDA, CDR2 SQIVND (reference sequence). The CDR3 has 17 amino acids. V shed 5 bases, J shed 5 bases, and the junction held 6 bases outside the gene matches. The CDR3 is CASSSGLAGGPHNEQFF. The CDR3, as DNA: TGTGCCAGTAGTTCGGGACTAGCGGGAGGGCCCCACAATGAGCAGTTCTTC.

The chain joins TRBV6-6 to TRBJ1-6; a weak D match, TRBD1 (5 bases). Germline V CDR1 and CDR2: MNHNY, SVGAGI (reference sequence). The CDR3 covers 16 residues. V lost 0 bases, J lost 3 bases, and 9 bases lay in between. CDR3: CASSYSGGDYNSPLHF. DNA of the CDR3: TGTGCCAGCAGTTACTCAGGAGGGGACTATAATTCACCCCTCCACTTT.

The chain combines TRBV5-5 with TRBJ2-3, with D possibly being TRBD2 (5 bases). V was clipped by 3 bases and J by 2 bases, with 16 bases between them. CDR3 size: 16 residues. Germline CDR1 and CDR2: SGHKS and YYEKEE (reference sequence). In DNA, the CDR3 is TGTGCCAGCAGCTCTGTTAGCGCCCAGTACACAGATACGCAGTATTTT. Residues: CASSSVSAQYTDTQYF.

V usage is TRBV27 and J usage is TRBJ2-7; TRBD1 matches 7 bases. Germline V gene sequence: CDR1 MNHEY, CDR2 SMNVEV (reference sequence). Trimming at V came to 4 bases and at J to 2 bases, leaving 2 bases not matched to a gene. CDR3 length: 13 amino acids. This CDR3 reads CASSYGTAYEQYF. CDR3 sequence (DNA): TGTGCCAGCAGTTACGGGACAGCCTACGAGCAGTACTTC.

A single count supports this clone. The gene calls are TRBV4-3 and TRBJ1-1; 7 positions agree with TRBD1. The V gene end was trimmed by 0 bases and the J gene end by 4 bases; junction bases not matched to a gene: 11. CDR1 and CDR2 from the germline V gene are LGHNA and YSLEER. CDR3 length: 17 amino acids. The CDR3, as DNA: TGCGCCAGCAGCCAAGATTCTGCAGGGGGTACAGGCACTGAAGCTTTCTTT. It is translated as CASSQDSAGGTGTEAFF.

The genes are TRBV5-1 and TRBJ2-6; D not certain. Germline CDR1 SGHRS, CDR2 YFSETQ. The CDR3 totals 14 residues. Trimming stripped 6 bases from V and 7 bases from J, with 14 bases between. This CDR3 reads CASKVDLGANVLTF. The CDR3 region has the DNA TGCGCCAGCAAAGTCGATCTAGGAGCCAACGTCCTGACTTTC.

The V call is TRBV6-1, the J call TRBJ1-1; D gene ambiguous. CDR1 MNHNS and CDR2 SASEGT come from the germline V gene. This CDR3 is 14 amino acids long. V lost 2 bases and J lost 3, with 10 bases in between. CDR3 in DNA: TGTGCCAGCAGTGAATGGGTGGGCCACACTGAAGCTTTCTTT. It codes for CASSEWVGHTEAFF.

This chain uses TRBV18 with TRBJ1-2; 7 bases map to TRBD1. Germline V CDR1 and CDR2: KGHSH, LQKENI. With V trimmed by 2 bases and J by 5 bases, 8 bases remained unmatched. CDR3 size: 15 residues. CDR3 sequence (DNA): TGTGCCAGCTCACCATCCGGGACAGAGTTATATGGCTACACCTTC. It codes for CASSPSGTELYGYTF.

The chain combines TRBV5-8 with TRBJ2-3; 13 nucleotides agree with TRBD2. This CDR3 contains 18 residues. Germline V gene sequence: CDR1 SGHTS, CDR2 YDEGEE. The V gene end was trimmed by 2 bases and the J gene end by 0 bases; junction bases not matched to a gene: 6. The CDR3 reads CASSFGTSGVFSTDTQYF. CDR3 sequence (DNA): TGTGCCAGCAGCTTCGGGACTAGCGGGGTCTTTAGCACAGATACGCAGTATTTT.